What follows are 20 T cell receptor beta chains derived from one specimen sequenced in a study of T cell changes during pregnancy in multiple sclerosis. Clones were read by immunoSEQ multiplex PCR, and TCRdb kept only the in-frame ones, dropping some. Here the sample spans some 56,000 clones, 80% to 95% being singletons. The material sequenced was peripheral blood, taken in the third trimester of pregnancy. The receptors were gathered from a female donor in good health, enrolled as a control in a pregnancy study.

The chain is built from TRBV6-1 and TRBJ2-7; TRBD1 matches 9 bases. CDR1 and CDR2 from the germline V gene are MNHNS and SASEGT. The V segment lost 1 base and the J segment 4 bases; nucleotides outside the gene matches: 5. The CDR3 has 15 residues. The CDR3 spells CASSEGRDRAYEQYF. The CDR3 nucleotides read TGTGCCAGCAGTGAAGGGAGGGACAGGGCATACGAGCAGTACTTC.

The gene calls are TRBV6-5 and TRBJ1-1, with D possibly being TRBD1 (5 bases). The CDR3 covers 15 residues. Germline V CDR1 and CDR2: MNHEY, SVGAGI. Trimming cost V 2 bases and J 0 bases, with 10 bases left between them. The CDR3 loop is CASSYQGHVNTEAFF. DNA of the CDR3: TGTGCCAGCAGTTACCAAGGACACGTGAACACTGAAGCTTTCTTT.

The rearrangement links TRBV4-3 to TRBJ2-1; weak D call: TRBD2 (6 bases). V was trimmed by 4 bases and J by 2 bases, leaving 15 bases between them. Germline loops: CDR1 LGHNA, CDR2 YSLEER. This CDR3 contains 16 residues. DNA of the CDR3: TGCGCCAGCAGCCCATCTGTCGGAGGGCCCTACAATGAGCAGTTCTTC. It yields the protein CASSPSVGGPYNEQFF.

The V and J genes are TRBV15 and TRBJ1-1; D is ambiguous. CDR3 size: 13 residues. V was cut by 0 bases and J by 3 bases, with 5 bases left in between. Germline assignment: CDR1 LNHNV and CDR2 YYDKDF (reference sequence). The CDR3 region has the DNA TGTGCCACCAGCAGAGACCAGGACACTGAAGCTTTCTTT. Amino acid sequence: CATSRDQDTEAFF.

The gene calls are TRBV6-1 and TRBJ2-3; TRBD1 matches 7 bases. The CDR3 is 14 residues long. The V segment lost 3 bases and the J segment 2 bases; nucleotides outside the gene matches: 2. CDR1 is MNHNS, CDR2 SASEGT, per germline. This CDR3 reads CASSDDRVTDTQYF. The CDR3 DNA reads TGTGCCAGCAGTGACGACAGGGTCACAGATACGCAGTATTTT.

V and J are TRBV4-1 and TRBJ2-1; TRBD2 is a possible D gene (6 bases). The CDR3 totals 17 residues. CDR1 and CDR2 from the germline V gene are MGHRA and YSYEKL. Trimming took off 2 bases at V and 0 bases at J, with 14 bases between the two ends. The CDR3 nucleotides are TGCGCCAGCAGCCAAAGGGCGGGGCGTAGCTCCTACAATGAGCAGTTCTTC. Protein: CASSQRAGRSSYNEQFF.

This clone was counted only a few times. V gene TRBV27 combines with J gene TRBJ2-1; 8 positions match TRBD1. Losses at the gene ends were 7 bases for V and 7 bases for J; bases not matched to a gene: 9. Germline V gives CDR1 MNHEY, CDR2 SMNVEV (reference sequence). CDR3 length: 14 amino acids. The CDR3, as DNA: TGTGCCAGCACGTGGACAGGGCGAGGAAATGAGCAGTTCTTC. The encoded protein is CASTWTGRGNEQFF.

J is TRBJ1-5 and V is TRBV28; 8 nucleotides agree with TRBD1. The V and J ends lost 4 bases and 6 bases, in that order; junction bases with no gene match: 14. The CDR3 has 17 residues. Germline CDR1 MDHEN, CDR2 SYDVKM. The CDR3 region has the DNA TGTGCCAGCAGTTCAATTTTGGACAGGGCTGTTGGTCAGCCCCAGCATTTT. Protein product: CASSSILDRAVGQPQHF.

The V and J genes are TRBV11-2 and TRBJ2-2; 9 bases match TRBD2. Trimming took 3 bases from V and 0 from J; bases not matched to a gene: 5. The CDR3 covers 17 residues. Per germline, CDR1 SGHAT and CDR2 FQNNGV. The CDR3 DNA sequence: TGTGCCAGCAGCTTTCAGCGGGAGGCAACGAACACCGGGGAGCTGTTTTTT. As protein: CASSFQREATNTGELFF.

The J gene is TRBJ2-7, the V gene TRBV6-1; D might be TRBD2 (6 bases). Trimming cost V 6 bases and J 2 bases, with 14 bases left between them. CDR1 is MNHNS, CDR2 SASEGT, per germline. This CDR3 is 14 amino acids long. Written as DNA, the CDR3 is TGTGCCAGCAGGGGGCGGGGTAGCCCCTACGAGCAGTACTTC. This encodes CASRGRGSPYEQYF.

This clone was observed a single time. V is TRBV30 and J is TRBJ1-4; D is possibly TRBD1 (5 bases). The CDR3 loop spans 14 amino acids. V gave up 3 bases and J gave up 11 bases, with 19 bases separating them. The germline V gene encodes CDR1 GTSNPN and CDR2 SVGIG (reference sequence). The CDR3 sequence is CAWRFGASQDKLFF. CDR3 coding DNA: TGTGCCTGGAGGTTTGGGGCGTCGCAAGATAAACTGTTTTTT.

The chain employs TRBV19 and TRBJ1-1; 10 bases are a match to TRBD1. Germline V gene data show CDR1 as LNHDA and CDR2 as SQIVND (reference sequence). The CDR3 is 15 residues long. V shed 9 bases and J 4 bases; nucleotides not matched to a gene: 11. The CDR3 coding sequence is TGTGCCAGCAAGGGGGACAGGGGAGCGGTCACTGAAGCTTTCTTT. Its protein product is CASKGDRGAVTEAFF.

Written as DNA, the CDR3 is TGCGCCAGCAGCCAACTGGGGGGGTACGAGCAGTACTTC. Translation: CASSQLGGYEQYF. V gene TRBV5-1 combines with J gene TRBJ2-7; TRBD2 aligns across 7 bases. The CDR3 runs to 13 residues. Germline CDR1 SGHRS, CDR2 YFSETQ. J was trimmed by 4 bases and V by 4 bases; bases with no gene match: 5. Drawing the rest from reference TRBV5-1 and TRBJ2-7, the complete variable domain is KAGVTQTPRYLIKTRGQQVTLSCSPISGHRSVSWYQQTPGQGLQFLFEYFSETQRNKGNFPGRFSGRQFSNSRSEMNVSTLELGDSALYLCASSQLGGYEQYFGPGTRLTVT.

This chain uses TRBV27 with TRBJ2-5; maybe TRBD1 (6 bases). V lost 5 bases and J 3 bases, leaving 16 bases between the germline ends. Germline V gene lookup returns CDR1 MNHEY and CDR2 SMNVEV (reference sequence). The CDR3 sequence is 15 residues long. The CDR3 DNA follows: TGTGCCAGCAGTGTCTTACAGGGTGCCAAAGAGACCCAGTACTTC. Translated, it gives CASSVLQGAKETQYF.

The CDR3 bases are TGTGCCAGCTCACCACCTGATTATGCGGGGAAACGGCAGTACTTC. Its protein product is CASSPPDYAGKRQYF. This chain uses TRBV18 with TRBJ2-7; weak D call: TRBD2 (6 bases). The V gene lost 0 bases and the J gene lost 9 bases, with 18 bases spanning the gap. CDR3 length: 15 residues. Germline-derived CDR1 and CDR2 are KGHSH and LQKENI.

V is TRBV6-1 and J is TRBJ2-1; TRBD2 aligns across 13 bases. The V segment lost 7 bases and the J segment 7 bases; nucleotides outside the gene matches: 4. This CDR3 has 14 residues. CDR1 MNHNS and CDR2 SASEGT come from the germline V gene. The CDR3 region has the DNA TGTGCCAGCACAACTAGCGGGGGGGATAATGAGCAGTTCTTC. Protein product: CASTTSGGDNEQFF.

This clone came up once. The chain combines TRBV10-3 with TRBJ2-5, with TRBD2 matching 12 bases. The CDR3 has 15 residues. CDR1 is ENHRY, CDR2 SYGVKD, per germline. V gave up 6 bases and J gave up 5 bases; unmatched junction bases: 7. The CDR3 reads CAISQLAGGGETQYF. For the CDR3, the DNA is TGTGCCATCAGCCAACTAGCGGGAGGAGGGGAGACCCAGTACTTC.

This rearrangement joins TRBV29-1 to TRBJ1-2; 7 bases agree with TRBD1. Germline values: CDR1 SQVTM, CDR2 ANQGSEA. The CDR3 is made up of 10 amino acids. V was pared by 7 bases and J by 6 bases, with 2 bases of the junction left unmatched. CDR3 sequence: CSAGQDGYTF. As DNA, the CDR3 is TGCAGCGCTGGACAGGATGGCTACACCTTC.

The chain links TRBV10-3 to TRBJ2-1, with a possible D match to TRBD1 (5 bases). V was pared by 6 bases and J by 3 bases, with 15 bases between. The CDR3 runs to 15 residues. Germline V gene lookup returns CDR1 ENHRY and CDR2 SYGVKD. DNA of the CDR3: TGTGCCATCAGCGATACCGCAGGGATCTACAATGAGCAGTTCTTC. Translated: CAISDTAGIYNEQFF.

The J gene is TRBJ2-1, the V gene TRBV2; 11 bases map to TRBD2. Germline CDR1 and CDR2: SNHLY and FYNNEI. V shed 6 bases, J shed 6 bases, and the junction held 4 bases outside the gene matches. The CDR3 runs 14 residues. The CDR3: CASRLAGGRNEQFF. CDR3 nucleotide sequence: TGTGCCAGCAGATTAGCGGGGGGGCGCAATGAGCAGTTCTTC.